What follows describes a single T cell receptor (beta chain). Its matching antigen is unknown. The data were taken from a study of cytomegalovirus exposure and HLA in healthy donors. It was with 60 Vbeta and 13 Jbeta primers that the PCR ran. TCRdb's copy holds only in-frame clones and misses some; the assay was immunoSEQ multiplex PCR. The table records 160,000 or so clones, about 80% of them present only once. General study points: About 87% or about 30% of the time was how often most TCR beta V segments were productive, according to an earlier analysis. Analysis performed later found 16,951 TCR beta sequences associated with HLA alleles at 0.05 false discovery rate.

Sample: PBMCs. The receptor was isolated from a man aged 25-45 years in good health and CMV-seronegative.

CDR3 residues: CSALGGTSGKREQYF. The DNA of the CDR3 is TGCAGCGCGTTGGGAGGGACTAGCGGGAAACGCGAGCAGTACTTC. J is TRBJ2-7 and V is TRBV29-1; 13 bases fit TRBD2. The J segment lost 6 bases and the V segment lost 7 bases, leaving 12 bases of the junction unmatched. Germline CDR1 reads SQVTM; CDR2 reads ANQGSEA. The CDR3 runs 15 residues.